This T cell receptor (beta chain) derives from a study of blood T cell repertoires in COVID-19. The overall study: Samples came from the United States, Italy and Spain, spanning acute and convalescent COVID-19.

V was cut by 4 bases and J by 4 bases, with 14 bases left in between. CDR3 length equals 14 residues. CDR1 is MGHRA, CDR2 YSYEKL, per germline. TCRdb's table, derived via immunoSEQ multiplex PCR, lists solely in-frame clones and lacks some. The sample has about 100,000 clones, more than 85% seen once. The chain is built from TRBV4-1 and TRBJ2-7; a weak D match, TRBD2 (5 bases). The sequence came from a man in his forties or fifties with active COVID-19. Sequencing used peripheral blood. CDR3 in amino acids: CASSLGLSTYEQYV. The CDR3 nucleotides are TGCGCCAGCAGCCTCGGACTCAGCACTTACGAGCAGTACGTC.